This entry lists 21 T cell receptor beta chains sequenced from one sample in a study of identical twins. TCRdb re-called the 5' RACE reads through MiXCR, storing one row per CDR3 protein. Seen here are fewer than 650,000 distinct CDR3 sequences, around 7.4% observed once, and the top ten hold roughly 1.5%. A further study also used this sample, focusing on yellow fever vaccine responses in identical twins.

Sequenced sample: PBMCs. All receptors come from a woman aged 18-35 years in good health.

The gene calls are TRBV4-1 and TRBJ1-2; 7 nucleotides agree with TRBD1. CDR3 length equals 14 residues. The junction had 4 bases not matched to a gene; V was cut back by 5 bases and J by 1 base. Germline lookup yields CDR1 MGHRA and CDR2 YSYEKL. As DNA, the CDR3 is TGCGCCAGCAGCTGGACAGGTGATAACTATGGCTACACCTTC. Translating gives CASSWTGDNYGYTF.

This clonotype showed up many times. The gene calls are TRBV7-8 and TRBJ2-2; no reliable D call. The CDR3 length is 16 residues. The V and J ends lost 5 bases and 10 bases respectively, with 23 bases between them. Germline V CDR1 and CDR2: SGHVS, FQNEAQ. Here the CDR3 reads CASSPRLMGILEELFF. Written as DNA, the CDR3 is TGTGCCAGCAGCCCCAGACTTATGGGGATACTCGAGGAGCTGTTTTTT.

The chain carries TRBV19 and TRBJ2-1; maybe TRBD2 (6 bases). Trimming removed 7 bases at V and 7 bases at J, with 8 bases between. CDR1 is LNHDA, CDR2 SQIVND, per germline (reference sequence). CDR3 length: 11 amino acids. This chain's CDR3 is CASTGGNEQFF. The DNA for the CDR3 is TGTGCCAGTACTGGAGGGAATGAGCAGTTCTTC.

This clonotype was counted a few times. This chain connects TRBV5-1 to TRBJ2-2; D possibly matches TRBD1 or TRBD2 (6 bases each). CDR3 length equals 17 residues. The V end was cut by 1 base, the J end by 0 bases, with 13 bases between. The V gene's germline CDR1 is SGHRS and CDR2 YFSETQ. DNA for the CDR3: TGCGCCAGCAGCTTGAGTCCGGGGGCGACGAACACCGGGGAGCTGTTTTTT. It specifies CASSLSPGATNTGELFF.

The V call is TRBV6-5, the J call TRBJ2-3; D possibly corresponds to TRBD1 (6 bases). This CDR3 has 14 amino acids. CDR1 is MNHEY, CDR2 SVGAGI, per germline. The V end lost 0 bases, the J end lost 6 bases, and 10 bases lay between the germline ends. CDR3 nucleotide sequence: TGTGCCAGCAGTTACTCGAGTAGGGGGGATACGCAGTATTTT. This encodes CASSYSSRGDTQYF.

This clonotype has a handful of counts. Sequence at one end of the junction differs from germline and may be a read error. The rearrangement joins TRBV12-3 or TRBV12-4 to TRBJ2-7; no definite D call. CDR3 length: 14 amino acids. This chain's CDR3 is CASSLHSLSSEQYF. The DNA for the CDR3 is TGTGCCAGCAGTTTACACTCTTTGTCCTCCGAGCAGTACTTC.

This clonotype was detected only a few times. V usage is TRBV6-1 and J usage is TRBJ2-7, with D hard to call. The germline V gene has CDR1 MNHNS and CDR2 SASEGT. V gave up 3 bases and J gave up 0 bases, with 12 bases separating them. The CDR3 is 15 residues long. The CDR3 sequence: CASSDEEVSSYEQYV. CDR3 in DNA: TGTGCCAGCAGTGACGAGGAAGTCAGCTCCTACGAGCAGTACGTC.

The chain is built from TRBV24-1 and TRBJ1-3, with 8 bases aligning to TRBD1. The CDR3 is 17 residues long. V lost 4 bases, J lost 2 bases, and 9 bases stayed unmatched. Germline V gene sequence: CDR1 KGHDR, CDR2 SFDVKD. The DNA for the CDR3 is TGTGCCACCAGTGACCATAGTACGACAGGGGCTGGAAACACCATATATTTT. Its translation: CATSDHSTTGAGNTIYF.

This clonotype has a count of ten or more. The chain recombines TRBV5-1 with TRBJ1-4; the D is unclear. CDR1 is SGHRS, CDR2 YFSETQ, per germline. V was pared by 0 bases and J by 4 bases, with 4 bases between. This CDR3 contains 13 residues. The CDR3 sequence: CASSLGGNEKLFF. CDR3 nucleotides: TGCGCCAGCAGCTTGGGCGGTAATGAAAAACTGTTTTTT. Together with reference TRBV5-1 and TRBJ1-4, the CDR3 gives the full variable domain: KAGVTQTPRYLIKTRGQQVTLSCSPISGHRSVSWYQQTPGQGLQFLFEYFSETQRNKGNFPGRFSGRQFSNSRSEMNVSTLELGDSALYLCASSLGGNEKLFFGSGTQLSVL.

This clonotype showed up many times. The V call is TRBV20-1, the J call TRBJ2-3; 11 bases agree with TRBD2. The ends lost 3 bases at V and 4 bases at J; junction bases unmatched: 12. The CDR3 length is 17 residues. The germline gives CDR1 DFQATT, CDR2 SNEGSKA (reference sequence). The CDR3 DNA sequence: TGCAGTGCTAGTTATCATAAGCTAGCGGGGGGACCAGATACGCAGTATTTT. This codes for CSASYHKLAGGPDTQYF.

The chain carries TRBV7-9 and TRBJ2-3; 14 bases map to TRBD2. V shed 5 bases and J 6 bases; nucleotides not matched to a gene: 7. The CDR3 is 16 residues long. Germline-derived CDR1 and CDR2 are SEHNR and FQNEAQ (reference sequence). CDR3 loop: CASSAWTSGRLDTQYF. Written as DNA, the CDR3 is TGTGCCAGCAGCGCGTGGACTAGCGGGAGGTTGGATACGCAGTATTTT.

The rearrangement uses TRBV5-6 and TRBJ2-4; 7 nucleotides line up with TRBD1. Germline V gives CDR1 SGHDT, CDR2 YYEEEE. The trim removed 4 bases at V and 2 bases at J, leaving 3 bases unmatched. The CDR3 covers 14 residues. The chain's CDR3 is CASSPGQTKNIQYF. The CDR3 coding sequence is TGTGCCAGCAGCCCGGGACAGACCAAAAACATTCAGTACTTC.

This CDR3 is CATSTGQGDTGELFF. The CDR3 nucleotides read TGTGCCACCAGTACCGGACAGGGGGACACCGGGGAGCTGTTTTTT. The rearrangement links TRBV15 to TRBJ2-2, with 10 bases aligning to TRBD1. With V trimmed by 6 bases and J by 3 bases, 4 bases remained unmatched. CDR3 length equals 15 residues. Germline loops: CDR1 LNHNV, CDR2 YYDKDF (reference sequence).

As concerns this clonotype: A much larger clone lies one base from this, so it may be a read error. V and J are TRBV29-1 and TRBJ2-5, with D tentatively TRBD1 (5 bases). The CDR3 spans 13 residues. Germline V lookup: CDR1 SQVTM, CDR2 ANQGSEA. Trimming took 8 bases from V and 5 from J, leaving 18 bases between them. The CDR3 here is CSMKDTPVETQYF. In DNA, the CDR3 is TGCAGCATGAAGGACACCCCGGTGGAGACCCAGTACTTC. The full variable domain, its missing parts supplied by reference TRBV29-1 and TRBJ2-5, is SAVISQKPSRDICQRGTSLTIQCQVDSQVTMMFWYRQQPGQSLTLIATANQGSEATYESGFVIDKFPISRPNLTFSTLTVSNMSPEDSSIYLCSMKDTPVETQYFGPGTRLLVL.

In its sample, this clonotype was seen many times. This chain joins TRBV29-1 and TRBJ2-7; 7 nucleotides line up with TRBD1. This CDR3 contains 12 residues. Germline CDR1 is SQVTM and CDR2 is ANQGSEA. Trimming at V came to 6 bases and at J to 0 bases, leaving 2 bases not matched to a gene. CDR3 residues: CSVRDSSYEQYF. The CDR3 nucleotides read TGCAGCGTCCGGGACAGCTCCTACGAGCAGTACTTC.

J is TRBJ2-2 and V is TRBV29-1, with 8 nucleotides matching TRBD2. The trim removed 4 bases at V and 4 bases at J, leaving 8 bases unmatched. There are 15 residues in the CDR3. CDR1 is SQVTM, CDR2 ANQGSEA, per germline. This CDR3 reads CSVAPAGDGTGELFF. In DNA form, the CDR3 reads TGCAGCGTTGCTCCAGCGGGAGACGGCACCGGGGAGCTGTTTTTT.

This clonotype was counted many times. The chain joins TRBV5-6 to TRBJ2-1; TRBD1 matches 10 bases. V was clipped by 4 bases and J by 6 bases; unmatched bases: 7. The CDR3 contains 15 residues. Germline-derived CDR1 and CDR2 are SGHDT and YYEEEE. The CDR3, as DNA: TGTGCCAGCAGCGCCGGGACAGGGGTTTCCAATGAGCAGTTCTTC. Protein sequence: CASSAGTGVSNEQFF.

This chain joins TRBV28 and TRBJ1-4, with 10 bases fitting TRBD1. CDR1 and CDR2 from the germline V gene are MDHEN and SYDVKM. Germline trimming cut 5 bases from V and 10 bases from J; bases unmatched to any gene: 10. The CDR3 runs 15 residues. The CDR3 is CASSPLGQGGGKLFF. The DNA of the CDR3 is TGTGCCAGCAGTCCCCTAGGACAGGGGGGTGGAAAACTGTTTTTT.

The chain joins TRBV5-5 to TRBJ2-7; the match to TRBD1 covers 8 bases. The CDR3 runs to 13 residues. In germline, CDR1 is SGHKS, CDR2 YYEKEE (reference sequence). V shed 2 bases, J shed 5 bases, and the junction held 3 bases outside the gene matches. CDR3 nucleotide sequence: TGTGCCAGCAGCTTTCAGGGGGCGAACGAGCAGTACGTC. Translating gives CASSFQGANEQYV.

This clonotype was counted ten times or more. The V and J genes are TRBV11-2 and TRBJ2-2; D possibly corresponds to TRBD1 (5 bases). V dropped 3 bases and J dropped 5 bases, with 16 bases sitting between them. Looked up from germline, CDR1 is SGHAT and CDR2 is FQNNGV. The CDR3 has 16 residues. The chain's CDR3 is CASSLSPLQETGELFF. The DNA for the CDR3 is TGTGCCAGCAGCTTGTCCCCCTTACAGGAAACCGGGGAGCTGTTTTTT.

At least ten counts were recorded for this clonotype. CDR3 in DNA: TGTGCCAGCAGTTTAAGACAGTACAATGAGCAGTTCTTC. Its protein product is CASSLRQYNEQFF. The chain employs TRBV12-3 or TRBV12-4 and TRBJ2-1; a possible D gene is TRBD1 (5 bases). The CDR3 totals 13 residues. V was pared by 2 bases and J by 4 bases, with 6 bases between.